The T cell receptor (beta chain) described here comes from a study of molecular identifiers for immune sequencing clone quantification. This clonotype was detected a few times. V was cut by 0 bases and J by 0 bases, with 6 bases left in between. CDR1 SGHRS and CDR2 YFSETQ come from the germline V gene. This CDR3 comprises 14 residues. TCRdb processed the PCR reads anew with MiXCR; each CDR3 protein has one entry. The table has tens of thousands of distinct CDR3 sequences, about a sixth seen once. The chain carries TRBV5-1 and TRBJ1-1; D is uncertain. The source material was naive CD8+ T cells from blood, with Jurkat cell RNA spiked in. Subset defined: FACS-sorted CD8+CD4-CCR7+CD45RA+ naive T cells. The source of this sequence is a human donor in good health. Some libraries in this study had Jurkat cell RNA spiked in. This chain's CDR3 is CASSLGGLNTEAFF. Here the CDR3 DNA reads TGCGCCAGCAGCTTGGGCGGTTTGAACACTGAAGCTTTCTTT.